Listed below are T cell receptor beta chains from one sample, sequenced in a study of blood T cell repertoires in COVID-19. Some clones are missing from TCRdb's copy, which holds only in-frame ones; the method was immunoSEQ multiplex PCR. The table shows around 230,000 clones, with around 86% occurring only once. The sequencing input was PBMCs or T cells enriched from blood (not recorded which). These receptors all stem from a woman in her forties with acute COVID-19. Both conserved end residues are trimmed from each CDR3. The D gene is left open where the match is weak. Clone size is stated in some rows and not others, as once, few, many or a class when expanded.

V gene	D gene	J gene	clone size	CDR3 protein
TRBV7-7	TRBD1	TRBJ2-5	.	ASSSDRPKLRETQY
TRBV13	TRBD1	TRBJ2-1	.	ASSFDRGPHNEQF
TRBV13	TRBD2	TRBJ2-2	.	ASSLSGSHTGELF
TRBV12-5	TRBD1	TRBJ1-3	.	ASRTGSGNTIY
TRBV6-5	.	TRBJ2-1	.	ASGVMRSQF
TRBV6-5	TRBD1	TRBJ2-1	.	ASGLDKGAYNEQF
TRBV18	TRBD2	TRBJ2-5	.	ASSPSSGRRGETQY
TRBV7-9	TRBD1	TRBJ1-6	.	ASSKGTENSPLH
TRBV9	TRBD1	TRBJ1-1	once	ASSVGTANTEAF
TRBV27	TRBD1	TRBJ1-4	.	ASIGGGKDEKLF
TRBV7-6	TRBD2	TRBJ2-7	many	ASSRTSPGAQRGGEQY
TRBV5-1	.	TRBJ1-1	.	ASSDQALNTEAF
TRBV10-3	.	TRBJ2-7	.	AINGGSSYEQY
TRBV18	.	TRBJ1-2	.	ASSPSGGSGYGYT
TRBV2	TRBD2	TRBJ2-3	.	ASSEVVAGGLDTQY
TRBV9	TRBD1	TRBJ1-6	.	ASSVGQDNSPLH
TRBV2	TRBD2	TRBJ2-7	few	ASSLAGVGEQY
TRBV12-3/TRBV12-4	.	TRBJ2-7	.	ASSLRRVHEQY
TRBV19	TRBD1	TRBJ1-1	.	ASSMTGTGIAEAF
TRBV7-3	TRBD2	TRBJ2-1	.	ASSPGLADEQF
TRBV3-1/TRBV3-2	.	TRBJ2-3	.	ASSHTRAGTDTQY
TRBV2	.	TRBJ1-6	.	ASSEAPGGSPLH
TRBV7-3	TRBD2	TRBJ2-5	.	ASSETSGETQY
TRBV14	.	TRBJ2-3	.	ASSQIDSIYTDTQY
TRBV25-1	TRBD1	TRBJ1-1	.	ASSDSGGTEAF
TRBV27	TRBD1	TRBJ1-2	.	ASRPTGQDLTGYGYT
TRBV30	.	TRBJ1-6	.	AWGVQAYSPLH
TRBV4-2	TRBD1	TRBJ1-5	.	ASSQVSGQGSINQPQH
TRBV3-1/TRBV3-2	TRBD1	TRBJ2-7	few	ASSQRTGYEQY
TRBV23-1	TRBD1	TRBJ1-4	.	ASSRIRDRPEGKLF
TRBV7-9	TRBD2	TRBJ2-1	.	ASSFQGLGSNEQF
TRBV28	.	TRBJ1-3	.	ASSLLDISGNTIY
TRBV24-1	.	TRBJ2-1	.	ATSAPGIHNEQF
TRBV30	.	TRBJ2-1	.	AWNYGRYNEQF
TRBV24-1	TRBD2	TRBJ2-1	.	ATSHPGGRYEQF
TRBV5-1	.	TRBJ2-7	.	ASRQGGTTYEQY